One sample yielded the 9 T cell receptor beta chains listed below, sequenced in a study of T cell changes during pregnancy in multiple sclerosis. Measured with immunoSEQ multiplex PCR; TCRdb has only the in-frame clones, and not every one. The data contain just under 100,000 clones, 93% of them singletons. Sequencing used peripheral blood, obtained after pregnancy. The receptors originated from a female donor with multiple sclerosis, enrolled in a pregnancy study.

This clone has only one observation. The chain combines TRBV9 with TRBJ2-5; 9 bases are a match to TRBD1. The CDR3 is made up of 15 amino acids. CDR1 and CDR2 (germline): SGDLS, YYNGEE. V shed 2 bases and J 5 bases; nucleotides not matched to a gene: 7. This chain's CDR3 is CASSVGDRVTETQYF. CDR3 DNA sequence: TGTGCCAGCAGCGTGGGGGACAGGGTAACGGAGACCCAGTACTTC.

Written as DNA, the CDR3 is TGTGCCTGGGGCGACAGGGCGAACACTGAAGCTTTCTTT. It encodes CAWGDRANTEAFF. The chain links TRBV30 to TRBJ1-1, with 7 bases fitting TRBD1. CDR1 and CDR2 (germline): GTSNPN, SVGIG (reference sequence). This CDR3 has 13 amino acids. The V segment lost 5 bases and the J segment 1 base; nucleotides outside the gene matches: 4.

This clone was picked up one time. The chain couples TRBV30 to TRBJ1-2; D unresolved. V was clipped by 2 bases and J by 5 bases, with 9 bases between them. The germline V gene has CDR1 GTSNPN and CDR2 SVGIG (reference sequence). The CDR3 is 12 amino acids. CDR3 bases: TGTGCCTGGAGTCGGGGAACATATGGCTACACCTTC. This translates into CAWSRGTYGYTF.

CDR3 loop: CASSPRSGSNTGELFF. The CDR3 DNA reads as TGCGCCAGCAGCCCTCGAAGCGGGTCGAACACCGGGGAGCTGTTTTTT. The V call is TRBV5-1, the J call TRBJ2-2, with D maybe TRBD2 (6 bases). This CDR3 is 16 amino acids long. CDR1 is SGHRS, CDR2 YFSETQ, per germline. V lost 4 bases to trimming and J lost 0 bases, with 13 bases between them.

The chain recombines TRBV10-3 with TRBJ2-7, with D perhaps matching TRBD1 (5 bases). The V gene lost 6 bases and the J gene lost 0 bases, with 12 bases spanning the gap. The CDR3 loop spans 14 amino acids. Germline CDR1 and CDR2: ENHRY and SYGVKD. CDR3 residues: CAISHDRSSYEQYF. In DNA, the CDR3 is TGTGCCATCAGCCATGACAGATCCTCCTACGAGCAGTACTTC.

This clone has a single count. This chain links TRBV5-1 with TRBJ1-1; D might be TRBD1 (6 bases). V was trimmed by 6 bases and J by 5 bases, leaving 17 bases between them. Germline assignment: CDR1 SGHRS and CDR2 YFSETQ. This CDR3 has 14 amino acids. CDR3 protein: CASKPDRTRTEAFF. Written as DNA, the CDR3 is TGCGCCAGCAAACCCGACAGGACGAGGACTGAAGCTTTCTTT.

The rearrangement uses TRBV28 and TRBJ2-1, with TRBD2 identical over 10 bases. Per germline, CDR1 MDHEN and CDR2 SYDVKM. The CDR3 is 15 amino acids. Losses at the gene ends were 5 bases for V and 2 bases for J; bases not matched to a gene: 3. The CDR3 spells CASSPLAGPYNEQFF. The DNA for the CDR3 is TGTGCCAGCAGTCCACTAGCGGGACCCTACAATGAGCAGTTCTTC.

The V call is TRBV7-8, the J call TRBJ2-7; 7 bases are a match to TRBD2. This CDR3 has 16 amino acids. Germline loops: CDR1 SGHVS, CDR2 FQNEAQ. After removal of 1 base from V and 2 bases from J, the junction contained 8 bases not matched to a gene. This CDR3 is CASSLGLAGVPYEQYF. CDR3 nucleotides: TGTGCCAGCAGCTTAGGGTTGGCGGGAGTCCCCTACGAGCAGTACTTC.

The rearrangement joins TRBV5-1 to TRBJ2-5; 14 bases agree with TRBD2. From germline, CDR1 is SGHRS and CDR2 YFSETQ. J gave up 5 bases and V 4 bases, and 10 bases lay outside the gene matches. The CDR3 length is 17 residues. The CDR3 bases are TGCGCCAGCAGCCTCGGGACTAGCGGGAGTAGTTGGGAGACCCAGTACTTC. Protein product: CASSLGTSGSSWETQYF.